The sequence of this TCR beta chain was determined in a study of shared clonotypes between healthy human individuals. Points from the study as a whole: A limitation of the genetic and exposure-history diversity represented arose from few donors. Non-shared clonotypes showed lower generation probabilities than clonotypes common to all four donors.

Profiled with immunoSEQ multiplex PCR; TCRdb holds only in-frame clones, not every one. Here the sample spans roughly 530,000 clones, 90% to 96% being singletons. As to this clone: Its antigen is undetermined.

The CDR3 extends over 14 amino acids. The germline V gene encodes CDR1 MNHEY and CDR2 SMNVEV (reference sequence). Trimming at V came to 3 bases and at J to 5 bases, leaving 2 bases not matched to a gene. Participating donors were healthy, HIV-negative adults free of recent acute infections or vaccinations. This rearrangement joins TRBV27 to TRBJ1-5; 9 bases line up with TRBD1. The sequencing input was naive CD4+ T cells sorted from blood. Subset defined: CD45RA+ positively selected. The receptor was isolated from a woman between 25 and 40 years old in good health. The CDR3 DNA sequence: TGTGCCAGCAGTTTGGACAGGGGTCATCAGCCCCAGCATTTT. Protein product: CASSLDRGHQPQHF.